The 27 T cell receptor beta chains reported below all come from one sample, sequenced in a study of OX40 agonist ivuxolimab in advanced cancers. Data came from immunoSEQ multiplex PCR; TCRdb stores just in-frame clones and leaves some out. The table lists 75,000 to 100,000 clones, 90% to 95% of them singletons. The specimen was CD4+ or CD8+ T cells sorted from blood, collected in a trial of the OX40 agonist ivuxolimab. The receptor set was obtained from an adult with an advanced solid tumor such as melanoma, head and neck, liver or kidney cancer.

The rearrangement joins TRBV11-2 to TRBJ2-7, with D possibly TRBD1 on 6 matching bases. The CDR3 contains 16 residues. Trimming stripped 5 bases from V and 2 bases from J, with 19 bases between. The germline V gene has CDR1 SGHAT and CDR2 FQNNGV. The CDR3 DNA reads TGTGCCAGCAGCCCCCGAGCGCTACAGGGTGCCTACGAGCAGTACTTC. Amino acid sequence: CASSPRALQGAYEQYF. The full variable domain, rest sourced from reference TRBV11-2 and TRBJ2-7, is EAGVAQSPRYKIIEKRQSVAFWCNPISGHATLYWYQQILGQGPKLLIQFQNNGVVDDSQLPKDRFSAERLKGVDSTLKIQPAKLEDSAVYLCASSPRALQGAYEQYFGPGTRLTVT.

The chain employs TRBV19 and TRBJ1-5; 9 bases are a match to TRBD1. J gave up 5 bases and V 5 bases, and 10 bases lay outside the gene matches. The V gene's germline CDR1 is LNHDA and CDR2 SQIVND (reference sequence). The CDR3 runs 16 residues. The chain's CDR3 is CASSVSRDRVYQPQHF. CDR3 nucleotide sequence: TGTGCCAGTAGTGTAAGCCGGGACAGGGTATATCAGCCCCAGCATTTT.

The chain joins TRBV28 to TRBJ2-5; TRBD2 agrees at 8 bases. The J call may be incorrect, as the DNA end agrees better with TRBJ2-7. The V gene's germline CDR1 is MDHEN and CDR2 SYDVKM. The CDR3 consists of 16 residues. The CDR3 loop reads CASSPPGAGGRGEQYF. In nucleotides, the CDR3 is TGTGCCAGCAGCCCCCCCGGGGCGGGAGGTCGTGGCGAGCAGTACTTC.

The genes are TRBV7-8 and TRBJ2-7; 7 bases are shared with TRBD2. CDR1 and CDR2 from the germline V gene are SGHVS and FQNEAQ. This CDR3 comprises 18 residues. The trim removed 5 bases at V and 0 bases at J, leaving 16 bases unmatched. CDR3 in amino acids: CASSPLVVAGTSSYEQYF. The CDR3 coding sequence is TGTGCCAGCAGCCCTCTGGTGGTAGCGGGTACGAGCTCCTACGAGCAGTACTTC.

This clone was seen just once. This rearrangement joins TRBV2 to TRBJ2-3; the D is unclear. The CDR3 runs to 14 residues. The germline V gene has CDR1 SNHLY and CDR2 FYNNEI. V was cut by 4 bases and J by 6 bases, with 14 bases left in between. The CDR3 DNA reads TGTGCCAGCAGTGGTGCACCCGGGCTGGATACGCAGTATTTT. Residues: CASSGAPGLDTQYF. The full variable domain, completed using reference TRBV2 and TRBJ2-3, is EPEVTQTPSHQVTQMGQEVILRCVPISNHLYFYWYRQILGQKVEFLVSFYNNEISEKSEIFDDQFSVERPDGSNFTLKIRSTKLEDSAMYFCASSGAPGLDTQYFGPGTRLTVL.

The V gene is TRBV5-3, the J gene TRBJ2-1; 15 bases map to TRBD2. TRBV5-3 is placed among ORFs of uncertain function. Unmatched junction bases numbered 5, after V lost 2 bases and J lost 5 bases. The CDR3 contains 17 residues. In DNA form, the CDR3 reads TGTGCCAGAAGCTTCGGACTAGCGGGAGGGCTCCACAATGAGCAGTTCTTC. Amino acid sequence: CARSFGLAGGLHNEQFF.

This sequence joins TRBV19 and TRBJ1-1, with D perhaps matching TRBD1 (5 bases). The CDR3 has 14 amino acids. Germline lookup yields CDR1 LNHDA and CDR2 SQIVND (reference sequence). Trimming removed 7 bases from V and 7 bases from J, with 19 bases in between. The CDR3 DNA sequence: TGTGCCAGTAATGGGGATCTACAGGTGGATGAAGCTTTCTTT. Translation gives CASNGDLQVDEAFF.

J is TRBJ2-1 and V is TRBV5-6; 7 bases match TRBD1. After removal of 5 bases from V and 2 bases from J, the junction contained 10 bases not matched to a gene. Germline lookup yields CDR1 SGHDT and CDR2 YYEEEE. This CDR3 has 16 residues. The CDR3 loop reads CASRFLGQQTYNEQFF. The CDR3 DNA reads TGTGCCAGCAGGTTTCTGGGACAGCAAACCTACAATGAGCAGTTCTTC.

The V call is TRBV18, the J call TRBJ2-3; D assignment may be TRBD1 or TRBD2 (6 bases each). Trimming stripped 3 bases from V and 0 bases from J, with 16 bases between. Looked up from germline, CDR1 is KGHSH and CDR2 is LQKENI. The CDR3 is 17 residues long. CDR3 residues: CASSPLLGGFSTDTQYF. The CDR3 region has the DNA TGTGCCAGCTCACCCCTCCTGGGGGGCTTTAGCACAGATACGCAGTATTTT.

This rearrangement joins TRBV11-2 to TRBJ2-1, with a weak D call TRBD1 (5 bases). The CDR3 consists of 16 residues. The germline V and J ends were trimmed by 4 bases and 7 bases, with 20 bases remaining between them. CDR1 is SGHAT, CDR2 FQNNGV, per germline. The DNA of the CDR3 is TGTGCCAGCAGCTCCCGGCCGGGTCTCAGGGCGAATGAGCAGTTCTTC. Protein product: CASSSRPGLRANEQFF.

The chain's CDR3 is CASSFGGGAKTQYF. The CDR3 region has the DNA TGTGCCAGCAGTTTCGGAGGAGGCGCGAAGACCCAGTACTTC. The chain couples TRBV28 to TRBJ2-5; possibly TRBD2 for D (5 bases). V gave up 3 bases and J gave up 6 bases, with 14 bases separating them. In germline, CDR1 is MDHEN, CDR2 SYDVKM. CDR3 length: 14 amino acids.

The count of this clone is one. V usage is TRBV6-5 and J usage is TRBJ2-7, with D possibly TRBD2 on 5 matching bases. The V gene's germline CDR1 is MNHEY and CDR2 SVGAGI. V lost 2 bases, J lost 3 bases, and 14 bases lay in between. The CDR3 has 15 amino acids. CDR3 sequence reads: CASSYERAPFYEQYF. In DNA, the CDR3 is TGTGCCAGCAGTTACGAGAGGGCACCTTTCTACGAGCAGTACTTC.

The CDR3 sequence is CASREDRASSYEQYF. CDR3 DNA sequence: TGTGCCAGCAGGGAAGACAGGGCCTCCTCCTACGAGCAGTACTTC. This chain connects TRBV5-4 to TRBJ2-7; 7 positions match TRBD1. Per the germline V gene, CDR1 is SGHNT and CDR2 is YYREEE (reference sequence). The CDR3 spans 15 residues. The V and J ends lost 5 bases and 0 bases, in that order; junction bases with no gene match: 8.

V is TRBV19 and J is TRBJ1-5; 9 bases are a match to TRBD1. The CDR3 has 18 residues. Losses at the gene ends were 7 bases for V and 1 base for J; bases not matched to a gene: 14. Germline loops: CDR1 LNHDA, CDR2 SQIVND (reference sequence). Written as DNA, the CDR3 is TGTGCCAGTACACGGGGACAGGGAGGATCGGAGAGCAATCAGCCCCAGCATTTT. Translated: CASTRGQGGSESNQPQHF.

CDR3 nucleotides: TGTGCCAGCAGAAGTAAGAGTCTGGTCGGCGAGCAGTACTTC. This codes for CASRSKSLVGEQYF. The chain carries TRBV7-2 and TRBJ2-7; D is uncertain. Trimming removed 6 bases at V and 6 bases at J, with 18 bases between. Germline V gene lookup returns CDR1 SGHTA and CDR2 FQGNSA. The CDR3 contains 14 residues. Using reference TRBV7-2 and TRBJ2-7 for the parts outside the CDR3, the full variable domain is GAGVSQSPSNKVTEKGKDVELRCDPISGHTALYWYRQSLGQGLEFLIYFQGNSAPDKSGLPSDRFSAERTGGSVSTLTIQRTQQEDSAVYLCASRSKSLVGEQYFGPGTRLTVT.

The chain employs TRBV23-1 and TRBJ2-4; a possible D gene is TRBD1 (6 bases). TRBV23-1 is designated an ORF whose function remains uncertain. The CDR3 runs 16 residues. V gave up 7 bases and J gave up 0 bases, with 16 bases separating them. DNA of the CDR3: TGCGCCAGCACCCAGGGGTCCGCATTAGCCAAAAACATTCAGTACTTC. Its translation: CASTQGSALAKNIQYF.

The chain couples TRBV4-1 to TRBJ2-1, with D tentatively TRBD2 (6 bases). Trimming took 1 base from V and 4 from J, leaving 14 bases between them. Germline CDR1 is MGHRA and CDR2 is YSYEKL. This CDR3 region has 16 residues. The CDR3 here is CASSQGFLAQYNEQFF. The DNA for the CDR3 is TGCGCCAGCAGCCAAGGGTTCCTAGCGCAGTACAATGAGCAGTTCTTC.

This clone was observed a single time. The chain's CDR3 is CASHSMETYGYTF. CDR3 sequence (DNA): TGTGCCAGCCACTCAATGGAGACCTATGGCTACACCTTC. This rearrangement joins TRBV28 to TRBJ1-2; D is undetermined. The CDR3 covers 13 residues. Germline assignment: CDR1 MDHEN and CDR2 SYDVKM. V was shortened by 8 bases and J by 4 bases, with 14 bases between the two germline ends.

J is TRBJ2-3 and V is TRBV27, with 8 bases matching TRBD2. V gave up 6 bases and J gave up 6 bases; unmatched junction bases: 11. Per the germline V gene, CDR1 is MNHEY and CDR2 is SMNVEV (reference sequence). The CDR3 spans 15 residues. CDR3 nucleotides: TGTGCCAGCAGAGGCGGGAGGCCCCCCTTCGATACGCAGTATTTT. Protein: CASRGGRPPFDTQYF.

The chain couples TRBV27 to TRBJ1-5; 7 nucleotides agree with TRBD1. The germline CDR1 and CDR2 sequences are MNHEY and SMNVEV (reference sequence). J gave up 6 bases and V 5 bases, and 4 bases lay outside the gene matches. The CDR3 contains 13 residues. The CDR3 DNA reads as TGTGCCAGCAGTCCACAGGGGACTCAGCCCCAGCATTTT. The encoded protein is CASSPQGTQPQHF.

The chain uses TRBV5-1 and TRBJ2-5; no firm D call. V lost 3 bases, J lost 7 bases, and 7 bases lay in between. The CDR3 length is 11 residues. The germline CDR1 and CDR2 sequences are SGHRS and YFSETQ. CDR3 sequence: CASSSPGTQYF. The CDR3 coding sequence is TGCGCCAGCAGCTCCCCCGGGACCCAGTACTTC.

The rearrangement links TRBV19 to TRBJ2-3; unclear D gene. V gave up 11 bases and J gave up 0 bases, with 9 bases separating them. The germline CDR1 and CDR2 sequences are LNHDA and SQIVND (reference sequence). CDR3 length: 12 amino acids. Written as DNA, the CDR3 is TGTGCCGTTGGACCTAGCACAGATACGCAGTATTTT. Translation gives CAVGPSTDTQYF. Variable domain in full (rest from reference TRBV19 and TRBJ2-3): DGGITQSPKYLFRKEGQNVTLSCEQNLNHDAMYWYRQDPGQGLRLIYYSQIVNDFQKGDIAEGYSVSREKKESFPLTVTSAQKNPTAFYLCAVGPSTDTQYFGPGTRLTVL.

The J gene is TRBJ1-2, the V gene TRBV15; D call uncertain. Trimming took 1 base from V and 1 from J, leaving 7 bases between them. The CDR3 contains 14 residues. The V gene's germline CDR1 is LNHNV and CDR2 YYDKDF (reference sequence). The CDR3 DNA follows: TGTGCCACCAGCAGAGGGGCAGTTAACTATGGCTACACCTTC. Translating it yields CATSRGAVNYGYTF.

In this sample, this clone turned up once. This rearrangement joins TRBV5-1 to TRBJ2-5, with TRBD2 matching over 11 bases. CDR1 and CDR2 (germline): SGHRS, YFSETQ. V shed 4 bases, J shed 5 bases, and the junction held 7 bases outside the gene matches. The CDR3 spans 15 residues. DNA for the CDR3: TGCGCCAGCAGCCGAACTAGCGGGAGTGGTGAGACCCAGTACTTC. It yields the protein CASSRTSGSGETQYF. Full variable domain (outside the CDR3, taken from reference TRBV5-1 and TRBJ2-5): KAGVTQTPRYLIKTRGQQVTLSCSPISGHRSVSWYQQTPGQGLQFLFEYFSETQRNKGNFPGRFSGRQFSNSRSEMNVSTLELGDSALYLCASSRTSGSGETQYFGPGTRLLVL.

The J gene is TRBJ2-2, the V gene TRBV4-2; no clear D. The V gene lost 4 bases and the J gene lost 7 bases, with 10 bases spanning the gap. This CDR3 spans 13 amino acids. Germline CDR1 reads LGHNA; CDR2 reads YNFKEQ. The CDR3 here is CASSRIPRGELFF. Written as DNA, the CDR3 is TGTGCCAGCAGCCGCATACCGCGCGGGGAGCTGTTTTTT.

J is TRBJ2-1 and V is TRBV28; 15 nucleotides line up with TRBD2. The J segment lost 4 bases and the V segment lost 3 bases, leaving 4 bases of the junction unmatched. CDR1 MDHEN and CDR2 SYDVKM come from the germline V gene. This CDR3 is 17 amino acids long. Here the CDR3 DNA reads TGTGCCAGCAGTTTGGGACTAGCGGGAGGTGGTTACAATGAGCAGTTCTTC. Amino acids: CASSLGLAGGGYNEQFF.

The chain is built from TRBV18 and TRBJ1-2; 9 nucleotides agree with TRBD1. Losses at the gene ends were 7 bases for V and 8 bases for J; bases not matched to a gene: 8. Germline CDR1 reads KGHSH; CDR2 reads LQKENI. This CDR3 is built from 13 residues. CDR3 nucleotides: TGTGCCAGCTTACGGGACAGGGCGGACGGCTACACCTTC. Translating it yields CASLRDRADGYTF.